Listed here are 14 T cell receptor beta chains from one sample, sequenced in a study of post-analysis software for immune sequencing data. General study results and limits: Higher frequency in patients than in controls was seen for about five TRBV segments, with TRBV5-6, TRBV5-1 and TRBV20-1 among them.

Antigen specificity for these receptors is unknown. The authors incorporated unique molecular identifiers into the TCR beta cDNA libraries. TCRdb re-analysed the PCR reads in MiXCR, keeping a single row per CDR3 protein. This table holds 740,000 or so distinct CDR3 sequences, approximately 57% found once. The sample comprised blood. The receptors were gathered from a girl aged 10 to 17 with multiple sclerosis.

This chain connects TRBV5-5 to TRBJ2-1; possibly TRBD1 for D (6 bases). The CDR3 covers 17 residues. V was clipped by 2 bases and J by 4 bases, with 19 bases between them. CDR1 and CDR2 (germline): SGHKS, YYEKEE (reference sequence). For the CDR3, the DNA is TGTGCCAGCAGCTTTTTCCCCCCGGACAGAGGATACAATGAGCAGTTCTTC. This sequence encodes CASSFFPPDRGYNEQFF.

The chain is built from TRBV29-1 and TRBJ1-1; D unresolved. Germline V gives CDR1 SQVTM, CDR2 ANQGSEA. This CDR3 spans 13 amino acids. V lost 2 bases and J lost 0, with 7 bases in between. CDR3 sequence: CSVETVLNTEAFF. CDR3 DNA: TGCAGCGTTGAAACGGTTCTGAACACTGAAGCTTTCTTT.

The chain is built from TRBV10-3 and TRBJ2-7, with 9 bases fitting TRBD1. The germline CDR1 and CDR2 sequences are ENHRY and SYGVKD. V lost 6 bases, J lost 0 bases, and 6 bases stayed unmatched. This CDR3 has 15 residues. DNA of the CDR3: TGTGCCATCAGACTCGGGACAGGGAGCTCCTACGAGCAGTACTTC. Translating it yields CAIRLGTGSSYEQYF.

J is TRBJ1-2 and V is TRBV20-1, with D possibly matching TRBD1 (5 bases). The CDR3 sequence is 12 residues long. CDR1 DFQATT and CDR2 SNEGSKA come from the germline V gene (reference sequence). Trimming took off 6 bases at V and 7 bases at J, with 15 bases between the two ends. CDR3 loop: CSALDGAGGYTF. Here the CDR3 DNA reads TGCAGTGCCCTTGACGGGGCGGGTGGCTACACCTTC.

The gene calls are TRBV6-1 and TRBJ2-2; TRBD1 matches 7 bases. V dropped 8 bases and J dropped 3; count of bases not matched to a gene: 6. This CDR3 region has 14 residues. Germline V lookup: CDR1 MNHNS, CDR2 SASEGT. The DNA of the CDR3 is TGTGCCAGCGGAAGACAGGGTGACACCGGGGAGCTGTTTTTT. This sequence encodes CASGRQGDTGELFF.

This clonotype was seen a few times. V is TRBV5-1 and J is TRBJ2-1; D could derive from TRBD1 or TRBD2 (5 bases each). The CDR3 consists of 16 residues. With 0 bases removed from V and 10 bases from J, the gap between germline ends came to 20 bases. Germline CDR1 SGHRS, CDR2 YFSETQ. This CDR3 is CASSLGPTQRGDEQFF. Here the CDR3 DNA reads TGCGCCAGCAGCTTGGGCCCGACACAGAGGGGAGACGAGCAGTTCTTC.

This chain links TRBV7-9 with TRBJ2-7; 8 bases agree with TRBD2. The CDR3 loop spans 18 amino acids. Germline assignment: CDR1 SEHNR and CDR2 FQNEAQ (reference sequence). V dropped 4 bases and J dropped 3; count of bases not matched to a gene: 17. CDR3 sequence (DNA): TGTGCCAGCAGCTCACCGGGACAAGGGCGGGAGGCCCGCTACGAGCAGTACTTC. Amino acid sequence: CASSSPGQGREARYEQYF.

This chain links TRBV7-2 with TRBJ1-2; 11 bases map to TRBD1. The CDR3 is made up of 18 amino acids. The germline V gene has CDR1 SGHTA and CDR2 FQGNSA. The V gene end was trimmed by 5 bases and the J gene end by 2 bases; junction bases not matched to a gene: 13. The CDR3 nucleotides read TGTGCCAGCAGCCCCAGGACAGGGGGCGCGGGGGGCAACTATGGCTACACCTTC. Translating it yields CASSPRTGGAGGNYGYTF.

The rearrangement uses TRBV29-1 and TRBJ1-2; 11 bases line up with TRBD1. Trimming removed 5 bases from V and 0 bases from J; junction bases left unmatched: 8. Looked up from germline, CDR1 is SQVTM and CDR2 is ANQGSEA. This CDR3 region has 16 residues. CDR3 loop: CSVSEGQGEANYGYTF. For the CDR3, the DNA is TGCAGCGTTTCCGAGGGACAGGGGGAAGCTAACTATGGCTACACCTTC.

A few counts support this clonotype. This CDR3 is CAISDEAGGTSYEQYF. The CDR3 nucleotides are TGTGCCATCAGTGATGAAGCGGGAGGGACATCCTACGAGCAGTACTTC. This rearrangement joins TRBV10-3 to TRBJ2-7; 10 nucleotides agree with TRBD2. Germline loops: CDR1 ENHRY, CDR2 SYGVKD. V shed 3 bases and J 1 base; nucleotides not matched to a gene: 6. The CDR3 covers 16 residues.

The table lists this clonotype with a few counts. This chain links TRBV29-1 with TRBJ1-1, with D perhaps matching TRBD1 (6 bases). The V gene's germline CDR1 is SQVTM and CDR2 ANQGSEA. The CDR3 covers 12 residues. The ends were cut back, 6 bases at V and 3 bases at J, with 11 bases in the middle. As DNA, the CDR3 is TGCAGCGTACCACAGGGAGACACTGAAGCTTTCTTT. Residues: CSVPQGDTEAFF. The full variable domain, rest sourced from reference TRBV29-1 and TRBJ1-1, is SAVISQKPSRDICQRGTSLTIQCQVDSQVTMMFWYRQQPGQSLTLIATANQGSEATYESGFVIDKFPISRPNLTFSTLTVSNMSPEDSSIYLCSVPQGDTEAFFGQGTRLTVV.

This clonotype was counted a few times. The chain is built from TRBV7-2 and TRBJ2-7, with TRBD1 matching over 10 bases. V lost 0 bases and J lost 4; bases outside the gene matches: 3. The CDR3 contains 15 residues. Germline CDR1 reads SGHTA; CDR2 reads FQGNSA. CDR3 nucleotide sequence: TGTGCCAGCAGCTTAGCGGTGGGACAGGGGTACGAGCAGTACTTC. This codes for CASSLAVGQGYEQYF. The variable domain in full, completed from reference TRBV7-2 and TRBJ2-7, reads GAGVSQSPSNKVTEKGKDVELRCDPISGHTALYWYRQSLGQGLEFLIYFQGNSAPDKSGLPSDRFSAERTGGSVSTLTIQRTQQEDSAVYLCASSLAVGQGYEQYFGPGTRLTVT.

The rearrangement uses TRBV12-3 or TRBV12-4 and TRBJ2-5; 10 bases match TRBD2. CDR3 length equals 15 residues. The V segment lost 6 bases and the J segment 2 bases; nucleotides outside the gene matches: 6. CDR3 sequence reads: CASSPSGGPQETQYF. The CDR3 region has the DNA TGTGCCAGCAGCCCTAGCGGGGGCCCGCAAGAGACCCAGTACTTC.

The V and J genes are TRBV3-1 and TRBJ1-2, with D uncertain. CDR1 and CDR2 from the germline V gene are LGHDT and YNNKEL (reference sequence). V lost 1 base and J 4 bases, leaving 10 bases between the germline ends. The CDR3 totals 14 residues. The CDR3 nucleotides are TGTGCCAGCAGCCAAGTTATAACATCCTATGGCTACACCTTC. Protein: CASSQVITSYGYTF.